This is a list of T cell receptor beta chains from one sample in a study of blood T cell repertoires in COVID-19. Generated by immunoSEQ multiplex PCR, the TCRdb table keeps only in-frame clones and is missing some. The sample gives 150,000 or so clones, approximately 86% of which show up once; less than 5% is in the top ten. The sample comprised PBMCs or T cells enriched from blood (not recorded which). The receptor set was obtained from a woman in her forties who had been exposed to COVID-19. CDR3s include the opening cysteine and the closing phenylalanine or tryptophan. The order of the fields is clone size, J gene, D gene, V gene, CDR3 DNA, CDR3 protein. The D gene is left open where the match is weak. Some rows mark clone size as missing; the rest say once, few, many or name a class of expanded clone.

>-|TRBJ2-7|-|TRBV28
TGTGCCAGCACCTCAGACTACGAGCAGTACTTC
CASTSDYEQYF
>-|TRBJ1-1|TRBD1|TRBV28
TGTGCCAGCAGCCGTCTATCGTGGGACAGGGGGAACACTGAAGCTTTCTTT
CASSRLSWDRGNTEAFF
>-|TRBJ1-4|-|TRBV27
TGTGCCAGCAGCCCTGCGGGTGCAACTAATGAAAAACTGTTTTTT
CASSPAGATNEKLFF
>-|TRBJ1-3|-|TRBV4-3
TGCGCCAGCAGCCAAGATTTCCTAACAACTAAAAACACCATATATTTT
CASSQDFLTTKNTIYF
>-|TRBJ2-6|-|TRBV28
TGTGCCAGCAGTTTATTGGGCGCGTGGCATCTCTCTGGGGCCAACGTCCTGACTTTC
CASSLLGAWHLSGANVLTF
>-|TRBJ2-1|TRBD2|TRBV4-1
TGCGCCAGCAGCCAAGATTCGCATCGGCTAGCGGGGCAGAATGAGCAGTTCTTC
CASSQDSHRLAGQNEQFF
>-|TRBJ1-3|-|TRBV29-1
TGCAGCGTTGAAGATTCCCAGGCCCGCTCTGGAAACACCATATATTTT
CSVEDSQARSGNTIYF
>-|TRBJ1-1|TRBD1|TRBV10-3
TGTGCCATCAGAACCACAGGGGCCACTGAAGCTTTCTTT
CAIRTTGATEAFF
>once|TRBJ1-6|TRBD1|TRBV28
TGTGCCAGCAGTTTAACCGGGACAGGGGTGAGCTCCTATAATTCACCCCTCCACTTT
CASSLTGTGVSSYNSPLHF
>-|TRBJ2-1|-|TRBV6-2/TRBV6-3
TGTGCCAGCAGTTCCATCAGGGTAGCAGGTCGTACGCAGTTCTTC
CASSSIRVAGRTQFF
>-|TRBJ1-1|TRBD1|TRBV10-3
TGTGCCATCAGACCGACAGGGGCGGGAACTGAAGCTTTCTTT
CAIRPTGAGTEAFF
>once|TRBJ2-7|TRBD1|TRBV10-1
TGCGCCAGCAGTGACTCGGGACAGAACTACGAGCAGTACTTC
CASSDSGQNYEQYF
>-|TRBJ1-2|TRBD1|TRBV5-8
TGTGCCAGCAGCGTCAAGACCGGGACAGGGGTCTATGGCTACACCTTC
CASSVKTGTGVYGYTF
>-|TRBJ2-3|-|TRBV7-3
TGTGCCAGCAGTTCGGTCGGGGGCACAGATACGCAGTATTTT
CASSSVGGTDTQYF
>-|TRBJ1-1|-|TRBV11-2
TGTGCCAGCAGCTTAGCGGGGAACACTGAAGCTTTCTTT
CASSLAGNTEAFF
>-|TRBJ2-2|TRBD2|TRBV11-2
TGTGCCAGCAGCTTTACTAGCGGGGTCAACACCGGGGAGCTGTTTTTT
CASSFTSGVNTGELFF
>once|TRBJ1-2|-|TRBV19
TGTGCCAGTAGTGTCGACAGTTCTCCTAACTATGGCTACACCTTC
CASSVDSSPNYGYTF
>-|TRBJ2-3|-|TRBV11-3
TGTGCCAGCAGCTTAGATGGCTGGGCCGATACGCAGTATTTT
CASSLDGWADTQYF
>-|TRBJ1-4|-|TRBV21-1
TGTGCCAGCAGCATGGGGCCGGGGGGCGCACGGAGTGAAAAACTGTTTTTT
CASSMGPGGARSEKLFF
>once|TRBJ1-4|-|TRBV28
TGTGCCAGCAGTTTTGACGGGGGAACTAATGAAAAACTGTTTTTT
CASSFDGGTNEKLFF
>-|TRBJ2-5|-|TRBV12-3/TRBV12-4
TGTGCCAGCAGTTTAGGGCGGCAGACCCAGTACTTC
CASSLGRQTQYF
>-|TRBJ2-7|TRBD2|TRBV3-1/TRBV3-2
TGTGCCAGCAGCCGACTAGCGAACTCCTACGAGCAGTACTTC
CASSRLANSYEQYF
>-|TRBJ2-3|-|TRBV9
TGTGCCAGCAGCCCCTTCGGGAGAGATACGCAGTATTTT
CASSPFGRDTQYF
>once|TRBJ2-3|-|TRBV9
TGTGCCAGCAGCGTATACTACAAGGCAGATACGCAGTATTTT
CASSVYYKADTQYF
>-|TRBJ1-4|TRBD1|TRBV18
TGTGCCAGCTCATCAGGGGGCCGTAATGAAAAACTGTTTTTT
CASSSGGRNEKLFF
>-|TRBJ1-4|-|TRBV19
TGTGCCAGTACCACAGGGCGTTGGAATGAAAAACTGTTTTTT
CASTTGRWNEKLFF
>-|TRBJ1-2|-|TRBV19
TGTGCCAGTAGTATAGATCGGCAGGGGAATGGCTACACCTTC
CASSIDRQGNGYTF
>-|TRBJ2-7|TRBD1|TRBV6-2/TRBV6-3
TGTGCCAGCAGTTATGGGGACAGATTCCACGAGCAGTACTTC
CASSYGDRFHEQYF
>-|TRBJ1-2|-|TRBV5-4
TGTGCCAGCAGCCAGCCCACCAGCGGGACAACCCCGAACCATGGCTACACCTTC
CASSQPTSGTTPNHGYTF
>-|TRBJ2-5|TRBD2|TRBV7-7
TGTGCCAGCAGTTTTAGCGGGGGGGGTCGTGAGACCCAGTACTTC
CASSFSGGGRETQYF
>once|TRBJ2-5|-|TRBV27
TGTGCCAGCAGCAGGGGGGACAGACAAGAGACCCAGTACTTC
CASSRGDRQETQYF
>-|TRBJ1-5|-|TRBV5-1
TGCGCCAGCAGCTTGGGAGGGGGGGCCAATCAGCCCCAGCATTTT
CASSLGGGANQPQHF
>-|TRBJ1-1|-|TRBV5-1
TGCGCCAGCAATTACCGGGGGGGAACGACTGAAGCTTTCTTT
CASNYRGGTTEAFF
>-|TRBJ1-1|-|TRBV29-1
TGCAGCGTTCGACAGGACCGGAACACTGAAGCTTTCTTT
CSVRQDRNTEAFF
>-|TRBJ1-3|-|TRBV11-2
TGTGCCAGCAGCTTAGAGGGCAGCCCAGGGAACACCATATATTTT
CASSLEGSPGNTIYF
>few|TRBJ1-2|-|TRBV27
TGTGCCAGCAGTCCCACAGGGTTAATGTCCCGCTACACCTTC
CASSPTGLMSRYTF
>-|TRBJ2-7|-|TRBV6-2/TRBV6-3
TGTGCCAGCAGTTCTAACTCCTACGAGCAGTACTTC
CASSSNSYEQYF
>-|TRBJ1-3|TRBD1|TRBV3-1/TRBV3-2
TGTGCCAGCAGCCGGACAGGGTCTGGAAACACCATATATTTT
CASSRTGSGNTIYF
>-|TRBJ2-3|-|TRBV19
TGTGCCAGTAGCCCCCAAACAGGGTTAGGGACGCAGTATTTT
CASSPQTGLGTQYF
>-|TRBJ2-1|-|TRBV6-2/TRBV6-3
TGTGCCAGCAGTCACAAACGTTACCCAGAAGCGGGGACATACAATGAGCAGTTCTTC
CASSHKRYPEAGTYNEQFF
>-|TRBJ1-2|TRBD1|TRBV6-5
TGTGCCAGCAGTAAGTCAACAGGGGGACGTGGCTACACCTTC
CASSKSTGGRGYTF
>-|TRBJ1-5|-|TRBV6-2/TRBV6-3
TGTGCCAGCAGTTACGGAGGGATTTTCTGGGGGGATCAGCCCCAGCATTTT
CASSYGGIFWGDQPQHF
>-|TRBJ1-1|TRBD1|TRBV5-1
TGCGCCAGCAGCCCTGGACAGGCCATTATGAACACTGAAGCTTTCTTT
CASSPGQAIMNTEAFF
>-|TRBJ1-3|-|TRBV19
TGTGCCAGTAGTCTCTCCGACACCATATATTTT
CASSLSDTIYF
>-|TRBJ2-2|-|TRBV27
TGTGCCAGCAGTTTATTACCTGACCCGGGCACCGGGGAGCTGTTTTTT
CASSLLPDPGTGELFF
>-|TRBJ2-1|TRBD1|TRBV9
TGTGCCAGCAGCGTAGGAGGGGGCCGAGATGAGCAGTTCTTC
CASSVGGGRDEQFF
>-|TRBJ2-2|-|TRBV27
TGTGCCAGCAGTATCGGGGGCACCGGGGAGCTGTTTTTT
CASSIGGTGELFF
>-|TRBJ1-1|-|TRBV7-2
TGTGCCAGCAGACCATCGACAGCGAACACTGAAGCTTTCTTT
CASRPSTANTEAFF
>-|TRBJ1-5|-|TRBV4-1
TGCGCCAGCAGCCAATTTAGGGGATTCAATCAGCCCCAGCATTTT
CASSQFRGFNQPQHF
>-|TRBJ2-7|-|TRBV10-3
TGTGCCATCAGTGAGTCGGAAGGGCAGGGTCCACGGCAGTACTTC
CAISESEGQGPRQYF
>-|TRBJ2-2|TRBD1|TRBV28
TGTGCCAGCCAAGGACAGGGGTACCGGGAGCTGTTTTTT
CASQGQGYRELFF
>-|TRBJ2-6|-|TRBV6-1
TGTGCCAGCAGTGCGTCGGTGTCAGGGCTATACTCTGGGGCCAACGTCCTGACTTTC
CASSASVSGLYSGANVLTF